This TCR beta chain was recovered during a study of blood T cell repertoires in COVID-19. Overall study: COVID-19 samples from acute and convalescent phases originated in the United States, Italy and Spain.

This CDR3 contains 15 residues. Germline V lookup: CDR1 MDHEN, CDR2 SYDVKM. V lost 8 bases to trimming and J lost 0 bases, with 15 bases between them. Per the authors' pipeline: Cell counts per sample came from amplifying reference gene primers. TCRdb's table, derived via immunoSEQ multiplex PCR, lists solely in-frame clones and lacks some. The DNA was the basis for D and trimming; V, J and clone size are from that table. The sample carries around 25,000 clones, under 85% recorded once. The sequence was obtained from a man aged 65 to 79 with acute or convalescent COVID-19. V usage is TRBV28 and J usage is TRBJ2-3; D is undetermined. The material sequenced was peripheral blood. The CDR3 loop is CASPPGYTSTDTQYF. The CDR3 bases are TGTGCCAGCCCCCCAGGCTATACTAGCACAGATACGCAGTATTTT. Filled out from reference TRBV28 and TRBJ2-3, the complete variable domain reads DVKVTQSSRYLVKRTGEKVFLECVQDMDHENMFWYRQDPGLGLRLIYFSYDVKMKEKGDIPEGYSVSREKKERFSLILESASTNQTSMYLCASPPGYTSTDTQYFGPGTRLTVL.